Shown below are 12 T cell receptor beta chains from a single sample sequenced in a study of blood T cell repertoires in COVID-19. The assay was immunoSEQ multiplex PCR, and TCRdb's table has in-frame clones only and misses some. The sample includes 110,000 to 150,000 clones, 65% to 85% seen only once; the top ten take under 10%. Sequencing was done on a sample of peripheral blood. Source of these receptors: a man aged 50-59 years with active or convalescent COVID-19.

The rearrangement joins TRBV28 to TRBJ1-2; D is possibly TRBD1 (6 bases). The CDR3 is 14 amino acids. Germline V gene data show CDR1 as MDHEN and CDR2 as SYDVKM. The ends were cut back, 6 bases at V and 5 bases at J, with 16 bases in the middle. The chain's CDR3 is CASSPRGGGYGYTF. In nucleotides, the CDR3 is TGTGCCAGCAGCCCCCGGGGAGGGGGGTATGGCTACACCTTC.

This rearrangement joins TRBV19 to TRBJ1-1; D not certain. This CDR3 contains 14 residues. CDR1 and CDR2 (germline): LNHDA, SQIVND (reference sequence). The V end lost 3 bases, the J end lost 1 base, and 9 bases lay between the germline ends. CDR3 amino acids: CASSMWGGNTEAFF. CDR3 sequence (DNA): TGTGCCAGTAGTATGTGGGGAGGGAACACTGAAGCTTTCTTT.

This clone has more than one count but fewer than ten. The V and J genes are TRBV30 and TRBJ1-4; a weak D match, TRBD1 (5 bases). The CDR3 contains 14 residues. V was cut by 3 bases and J by 8 bases, with 16 bases left in between. Germline lookup yields CDR1 GTSNPN and CDR2 SVGIG (reference sequence). Here the CDR3 DNA reads TGTGCCTGGAGGGCGGGGCAGGGATTGGAAAAACTGTTTTTT. Its protein product is CAWRAGQGLEKLFF.

The chain has TRBV7-8 and TRBJ1-1, with D possibly TRBD1 on 5 matching bases. CDR3 length: 16 amino acids. V lost 6 bases, J lost 5 bases, and 22 bases lay in between. CDR1 is SGHVS, CDR2 FQNEAQ, per germline. The CDR3 sequence: CASSHQVGREGTEAFF. The CDR3 region has the DNA TGTGCCAGCAGTCATCAGGTCGGGAGGGAGGGGACTGAAGCTTTCTTT.

The rearrangement joins TRBV12-3 or TRBV12-4 to TRBJ1-2; the D gene is possibly TRBD1 (6 bases). Trimming took 3 bases from V and 2 from J, leaving 7 bases between them. This CDR3 is built from 13 residues. The CDR3 spells CASSFTGNYGYTF. The CDR3 DNA reads TGTGCCAGCAGTTTTACAGGGAACTATGGCTACACCTTC.

This chain uses TRBV14 with TRBJ2-3, with a tentative D call TRBD1 (7 bases). V was pared by 3 bases and J by 0 bases, with 31 bases between. Germline V gene sequence: CDR1 SGHDN, CDR2 FVKESK. CDR3 size: 22 residues. CDR3 in amino acids: CASSQEYTGEVYGTASTDTQYF. The CDR3 coding sequence is TGTGCCAGCAGCCAGGAATATACGGGGGAAGTTTACGGGACAGCGAGCACAGATACGCAGTATTTT.

The rearrangement joins TRBV7-8 to TRBJ1-3, with 9 bases that match TRBD1. The junction had 8 bases not matched to a gene; V was cut back by 3 bases and J by 2 bases. CDR3 length equals 17 residues. CDR1 and CDR2 from the germline V gene are SGHVS and FQNEAQ. The CDR3 region is CASSFGSGTGPGNTIYF. Here the CDR3 DNA reads TGTGCCAGCAGCTTTGGCTCCGGGACAGGGCCTGGAAACACCATATATTTT. The full variable domain, in which reference TRBV7-8 and TRBJ1-3 provide the parts outside the CDR3, is GAGVSQSPRYKVAKRGQDVALRCDPISGHVSLFWYQQALGQGPEFLTYFQNEAQLDKSGLPSDRFFAERPEGSVSTLKIQRTQQEDSAVYLCASSFGSGTGPGNTIYFGEGSWLTVV.

V is TRBV5-8 and J is TRBJ2-3; 7 bases fit TRBD1. V was clipped by 3 bases and J by 1 base; unmatched bases: 11. The CDR3 spans 17 residues. Germline V gene lookup returns CDR1 SGHTS and CDR2 YDEGEE. CDR3: CASSSSGMQGGTDTQYF. DNA for the CDR3: TGTGCCAGCAGCTCCTCCGGCATGCAGGGGGGCACAGATACGCAGTATTTT. The whole variable domain, filled in from reference TRBV5-8 and TRBJ2-3, reads EAGVTQSPTHLIKTRGQQATLRCSPISGHTSVYWYQQALGLGLQFLLWYDEGEERNRGNFPPRFSGRQFPNYSSELNVNALELEDSALYLCASSSSGMQGGTDTQYFGPGTRLTVL.

The chain joins TRBV28 to TRBJ1-5; D remains ambiguous. Trimming removed 9 bases at V and 6 bases at J, with 18 bases between. Germline V gene data show CDR1 as MDHEN and CDR2 as SYDVKM. The CDR3 is 14 amino acids. The DNA for the CDR3 is TGTGCCAGTCAATCTCACGGGGTAGCTCAGCCCCAGCATTTT. Its translation: CASQSHGVAQPQHF.

Written as DNA, the CDR3 is TGTGCCAGCAGTTATTTCAGCGGGAGCTCCTACAATGAGCAGTTCTTC. Its translation is CASSYFSGSSYNEQFF. The J gene is TRBJ2-1, the V gene TRBV6-5; 8 bases align to TRBD2. This CDR3 comprises 16 residues. The germline V gene encodes CDR1 MNHEY and CDR2 SVGAGI. V trimming: 3 bases; J trimming: 0 bases; junction bases outside the gene matches: 4.

The J gene is TRBJ1-6, the V gene TRBV18; 7 bases fit TRBD1. This CDR3 region has 16 residues. From germline, CDR1 is KGHSH and CDR2 LQKENI. V was pared by 2 bases and J by 7 bases, with 8 bases of the junction left unmatched. The CDR3, as DNA: TGTGCCAGCTCACCATTTGAGGGGGCCGTAAATTCACCCCTCCACTTT. Protein sequence: CASSPFEGAVNSPLHF.

This chain links TRBV28 with TRBJ1-1; 9 positions match TRBD1. Germline V gene data show CDR1 as MDHEN and CDR2 as SYDVKM. Trimming at V came to 3 bases and at J to 11 bases, leaving 10 bases not matched to a gene. The CDR3 loop spans 14 amino acids. CDR3 DNA: TGTGCCAGCAGTTTCCCTACCGACAGGGGGGGTGCTTTCTTT. This encodes CASSFPTDRGGAFF.